A selection of T cell receptor beta chains follows, all from one sample in a study of molecular identifiers for immune sequencing clone quantification. TCRdb recomputed calls from the PCR reads with MiXCR, one row per CDR3 protein. Of about 89,000 distinct CDR3 sequences in the sample, 15% to 20% are singletons; the top ten hold around 0.8%. The specimen was naive CD8+ T cells from blood, with Jurkat cell RNA spiked in. The receptor set was obtained from a human donor in good health. Some libraries in this study had Jurkat cell RNA spiked in. Each CDR3 is given with its conserved first and last residue. D genes are given only for firm matches. Clone size, where shown, is once, few, many, or a class for clones that have expanded.

v_call,clone_size,j_call,d_call,cdr3_aa,cdr3_nt
TRBV19,many,TRBJ1-5,NA,CASSMNGGGNQPQHF,TGTGCCAGTAGTATGAATGGGGGAGGGAATCAGCCCCAGCATTTT
TRBV5-1,many,TRBJ2-3,TRBD1,CASSWTGQVNTDTQYF,TGCGCCAGCAGCTGGACGGGACAGGTGAACACAGATACGCAGTATTTT
TRBV29-1,many,TRBJ1-5,NA,CSVVGDNQPQHF,TGCAGCGTTGTGGGGGACAATCAGCCCCAGCATTTT
TRBV4-1,NA,TRBJ1-1,TRBD1,CASSQGVRQGRMNTEAFF,TGCGCCAGCAGCCAGGGTGTAAGACAGGGTAGGATGAACACTGAAGCTTTCTTT
TRBV12-3/TRBV12-4,many,TRBJ2-2,TRBD2,CASSDKGTSPTGELFF,TGTGCCAGCAGTGATAAAGGGACTAGCCCAACCGGGGAGCTGTTTTTT
TRBV12-2,few,TRBJ2-3,NA,CASRLPLAGGEADTQYF,TGTGCAAGTCGCCTCCCATTAGCGGGAGGAGAGGCAGATACGCAGTATTTT
TRBV27,many,TRBJ2-6,NA,CASSPSLRSGANVLTF,TGTGCCAGCAGTCCATCCCTTCGCTCTGGGGCCAACGTCCTGACTTTC
TRBV2,many,TRBJ2-7,TRBD1,CASSDRGQLGDEQYF,TGTGCCAGCAGCGATAGGGGACAGCTGGGCGACGAGCAGTACTTC
TRBV27,many,TRBJ2-3,TRBD2,CASSLWSGSSDTQYF,TGTGCCAGCAGTTTATGGAGCGGGAGTTCAGATACGCAGTATTTT
TRBV4-3,many,TRBJ2-7,NA,CASSPSGFSTYEQYF,TGCGCCAGCAGCCCCTCCGGCTTTTCGACCTACGAGCAGTACTTC
TRBV5-8,many,TRBJ2-7,NA,CASSWTPASSYEQYF,TGTGCCAGCAGCTGGACCCCGGCGAGCTCCTACGAGCAGTACTTC
TRBV6-1,many,TRBJ1-1,NA,CASSDVGVRTEAFF,TGTGCCAGCAGTGACGTTGGGGTCCGGACTGAAGCTTTCTTT
TRBV27,many,TRBJ1-1,NA,CASSWAVNTEAFF,TGTGCCAGCAGTTGGGCAGTGAACACTGAAGCTTTCTTT
TRBV14,many,TRBJ2-7,NA,CASSGYDYEQYF,TGTGCCAGCAGCGGGTACGACTACGAGCAGTACTTC
TRBV5-1,NA,TRBJ2-2,NA,CASSLDTNTGELFF,TGCGCCAGCAGCTTGGACACCAACACCGGGGAGCTGTTTTTT
TRBV27,many,TRBJ2-7,TRBD1,CASSSSGGSYEQYF,TGTGCCAGCAGTTCCTCAGGGGGTTCCTACGAGCAGTACTTC
TRBV19,NA,TRBJ2-7,NA,CASSISGDSSYEQHF,TGTGCCAGTAGTATAAGCGGGGACAGCTCCTACGAGCAGCACTTC
TRBV6-5,many,TRBJ1-1,TRBD1,CASSQTGTEAFF,TGTGCCAGCAGCCAGACAGGGACTGAAGCTTTCTTT
TRBV7-9,many,TRBJ2-7,NA,CASSLASGVGDYEQYF,TGTGCCAGCAGCTTAGCTAGCGGAGTAGGAGACTACGAGCAGTACTTC
TRBV11-2,many,TRBJ2-1,TRBD2,CASSAGASRYNEQFF,TGTGCCAGCAGCGCGGGAGCCAGTAGGTACAATGAGCAGTTCTTC
TRBV7-3,many,TRBJ1-6,NA,CASSSMGGNSPLHF,TGTGCCAGCAGCTCTATGGGGGGGAATTCACCCCTCCACTTT
TRBV30,many,TRBJ2-3,TRBD1,CAWGQGRSTDTQYF,TGTGCCTGGGGACAGGGAAGGAGCACAGATACGCAGTATTTT
TRBV6-1,many,TRBJ1-2,TRBD1,CASRISGTGGLYGYTF,TGTGCCAGCAGGATCTCCGGGACAGGAGGGCTCTATGGCTACACCTTC
TRBV3-1,many,TRBJ2-3,NA,CASSQDRRDDPWGTQYF,TGTGCCAGCAGCCAAGACCGCCGGGACGACCCATGGGGTACGCAGTATTTT
TRBV2,NA,TRBJ1-5,NA,CASGQFSSQPQHF,TGTGCCAGTGGACAGTTTAGCAGTCAGCCCCAGCATTTT
TRBV12-3/TRBV12-4,many,TRBJ1-1,NA,CASRKGGIPFF,TGTGCCAGCAGGAAGGGGGGTATACCTTTCTTT
TRBV7-9,many,TRBJ1-1,NA,CASSLMWGARTEAFF,TGTGCCAGCAGCTTAATGTGGGGGGCGAGGACTGAAGCTTTCTTT
TRBV5-8,many,TRBJ1-5,NA,CASGGISPQHF,TGTGCCAGCGGGGGCATTTCGCCCCAGCATTTT
TRBV5-6,many,TRBJ2-3,NA,CASSLLQGNPDTQYF,TGTGCCAGCAGCTTGTTACAGGGTAACCCAGATACGCAGTATTTT
TRBV5-6,many,TRBJ2-3,TRBD2,CASNGERDRDTQYF,TGTGCCAGCAACGGGGAGCGGGATCGGGATACGCAGTATTTT
TRBV6-2/TRBV6-3,NA,TRBJ2-7,TRBD2,CASSYSNPRISGREDEQYF,TGTGCCAGCAGTTACTCGAATCCCCGAATTAGCGGGAGGGAGGACGAGCAGTACTTC
TRBV7-9,NA,TRBJ2-1,TRBD1,CASSTTGGSYNEQFF,TGTGCCAGCAGCACTACAGGGGGCTCCTACAATGAGCAGTTCTTC
TRBV4-3,many,TRBJ1-5,NA,CASSQGQGGNQPQHF,TGCGCCAGCAGCCAAGGCCAGGGAGGCAATCAGCCCCAGCATTTT
TRBV4-3,many,TRBJ2-7,NA,CASSQDRDLAYEQYF,TGCGCCAGCAGCCAAGACCGGGACCTAGCCTACGAGCAGTACTTC
TRBV4-2,many,TRBJ2-7,NA,CASSGGHGINEQYF,TGTGCCAGCAGCGGGGGCCACGGGATCAACGAGCAGTACTTC
TRBV11-2,many,TRBJ2-1,NA,CASSLPAGAIYNEQFF,TGTGCCAGCAGCTTACCCGCGGGGGCTATCTACAATGAGCAGTTCTTC
TRBV9,NA,TRBJ2-7,TRBD2,CASSVGLGDFEQYF,TGTGCCAGCAGCGTGGGACTAGGGGACTTCGAGCAGTACTTC
TRBV12-3/TRBV12-4,many,TRBJ2-5,NA,CASSTTGTWETQYF,TGTGCCAGCAGTACGACAGGGACTTGGGAGACCCAGTACTTC
TRBV7-8,many,TRBJ1-6,NA,CASSVDLTNSPLHF,TGTGCCAGCAGCGTGGACCTTACGAATTCACCCCTCCACTTT
TRBV6-2/TRBV6-3,few,TRBJ2-3,TRBD2,CASRYHPGGPMDTQYF,TGTGCCAGCAGATACCACCCGGGGGGGCCTATGGATACGCAGTATTTT
TRBV2,many,TRBJ2-7,TRBD1,CASSETGTTYEQYF,TGTGCCAGCAGTGAGACAGGGACGACCTACGAGCAGTACTTC